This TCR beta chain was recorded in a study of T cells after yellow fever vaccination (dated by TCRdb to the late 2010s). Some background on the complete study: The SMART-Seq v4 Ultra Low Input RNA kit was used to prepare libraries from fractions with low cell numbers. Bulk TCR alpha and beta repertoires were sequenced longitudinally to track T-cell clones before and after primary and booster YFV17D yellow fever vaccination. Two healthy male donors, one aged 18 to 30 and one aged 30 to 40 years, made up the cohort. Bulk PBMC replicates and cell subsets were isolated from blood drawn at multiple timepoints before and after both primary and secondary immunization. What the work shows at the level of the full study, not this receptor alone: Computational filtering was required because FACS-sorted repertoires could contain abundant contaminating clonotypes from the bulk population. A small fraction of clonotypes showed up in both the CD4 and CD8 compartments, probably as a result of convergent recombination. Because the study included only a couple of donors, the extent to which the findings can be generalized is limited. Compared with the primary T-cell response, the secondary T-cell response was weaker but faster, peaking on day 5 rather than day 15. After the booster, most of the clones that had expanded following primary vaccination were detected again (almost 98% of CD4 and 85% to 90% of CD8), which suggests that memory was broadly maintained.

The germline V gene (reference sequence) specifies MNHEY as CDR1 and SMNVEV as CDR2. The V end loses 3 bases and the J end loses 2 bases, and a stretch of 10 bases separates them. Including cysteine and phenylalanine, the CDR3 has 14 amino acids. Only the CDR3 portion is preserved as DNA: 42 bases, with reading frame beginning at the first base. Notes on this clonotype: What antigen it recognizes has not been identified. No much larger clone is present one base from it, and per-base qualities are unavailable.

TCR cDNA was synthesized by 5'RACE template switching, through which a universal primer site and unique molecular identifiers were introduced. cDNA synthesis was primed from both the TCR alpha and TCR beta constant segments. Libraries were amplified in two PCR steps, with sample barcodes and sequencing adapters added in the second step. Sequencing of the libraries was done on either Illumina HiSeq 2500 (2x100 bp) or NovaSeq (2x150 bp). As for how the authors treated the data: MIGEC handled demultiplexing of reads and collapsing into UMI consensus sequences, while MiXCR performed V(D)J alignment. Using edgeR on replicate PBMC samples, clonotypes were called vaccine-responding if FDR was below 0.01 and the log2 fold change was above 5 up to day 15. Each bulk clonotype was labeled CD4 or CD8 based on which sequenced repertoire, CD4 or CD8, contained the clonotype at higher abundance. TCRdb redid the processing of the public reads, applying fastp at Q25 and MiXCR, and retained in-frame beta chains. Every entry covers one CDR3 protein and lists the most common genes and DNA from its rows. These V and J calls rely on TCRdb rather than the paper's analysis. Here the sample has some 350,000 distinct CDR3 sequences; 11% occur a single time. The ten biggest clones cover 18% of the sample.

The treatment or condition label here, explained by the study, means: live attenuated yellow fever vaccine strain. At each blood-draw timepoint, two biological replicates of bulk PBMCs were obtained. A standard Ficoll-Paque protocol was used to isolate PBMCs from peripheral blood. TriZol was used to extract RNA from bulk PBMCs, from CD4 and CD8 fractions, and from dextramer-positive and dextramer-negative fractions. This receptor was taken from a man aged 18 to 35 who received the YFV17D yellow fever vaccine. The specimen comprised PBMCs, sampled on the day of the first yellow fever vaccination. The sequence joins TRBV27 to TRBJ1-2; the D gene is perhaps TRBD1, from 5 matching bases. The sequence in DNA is TGTGCCAGCAGTTTTCACAGGAGAAACTATGGCTACACCTTC. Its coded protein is CASSFHRRNYGYTF.